The clone carrying this TCR beta chain was seen only once. TCR-alpha and TCR-beta chains were sequenced unpaired. TCRdb keeps only in-frame clones here, not all; method: immunoSEQ multiplex PCR. The sample has 85,000 to 100,000 clones, approximately 91% seen once. This record comes from a study of T cells in tuberculosis. Overall study context: Sequenced TCRs come from CD1B-GMM tetramer-binding T cells.

Thawed, overnight-rested PBMC were stained with GMM-loaded CD1B tetramer, viability dye and anti-CD3, then sorted. C32 glucose monomycolate from Rhodococcus equi was loaded onto the CD1B tetramers. Each donor contributed approximately 93,000 sorted tetramer-negative cells. Looked up from germline, CDR1 is SGHVS and CDR2 is FNYEAQ. Losses at the gene ends were 1 base for V and 9 bases for J; bases not matched to a gene: 9. The CDR3 sequence is 16 residues long. Sequencing was carried out using CD1b-GMM tetramer-negative cells sorted from PBMCs. The TCR sequence derives from an adult woman with latent tuberculosis. The rearrangement links TRBV7-6 to TRBJ1-6; 7 positions match TRBD1. The CDR3 nucleotides are TGTGCCAGCAGCTTAGAACCTACAGGGGTTGGTTCACCCCTCCACTTT. Translated: CASSLEPTGVGSPLHF.